These T cell receptor beta chains were read from a single sample in a study of early T cells in non-severe SARS-CoV-2 infection. TCRdb independently ran MiXCR on the 5' RACE reads; one entry per CDR3 protein. This sample has tens of thousands of distinct CDR3 sequences, with 5% to 6% found just once. Material: whole blood. These receptors came from an adult who was a healthcare worker with PCR-confirmed SARS-CoV-2 infection or an uninfected control (not recorded which). The CDR3 runs from the conserved cysteine through the conserved F or W. The order of the fields is clone size, J gene, V gene, D gene, CDR3 DNA, CDR3 protein. A D gene is named only where the DNA matches it firmly. A row's size may be missing; if present it is once, few, many or a size class.

>many|TRBJ2-2|TRBV30|-
TGTGCCTGGAGTTCCCGGGTGCCCGGGGAGCTGTTTTTT
CAWSSRVPGELFF
>-|TRBJ2-7|TRBV7-2|-
TGTGCCAGCAGCTTAGCGTCCGCCTCCGAGCAGTACTTC
CASSLASASEQYF
>few|TRBJ1-2|TRBV19|TRBD1
TGTGCCAGTACATACAGGGGGCTTGGCTACACCTTC
CASTYRGLGYTF
>few|TRBJ2-7|TRBV6-2/TRBV6-3|-
TGTGCCAGCTTAAGGGCGGTGATATACGAGCAGTACTTC
CASLRAVIYEQYF
>many|TRBJ2-1|TRBV6-2/TRBV6-3|-
TGTGCCAGCAGGGGCTGGGACAACAATGAGCAGTTCTTC
CASRGWDNNEQFF
>many|TRBJ2-7|TRBV11-2|-
TGTGCCAGCAGCTTAGTACACGAGCAGTACTTC
CASSLVHEQYF
>many|TRBJ2-2|TRBV4-2|TRBD1
TGTGCCAGCAGCCGAGGCTGGGCGGGGACAGGAATAATCGGGGAGCTGTTTTTT
CASSRGWAGTGIIGELFF
>many|TRBJ1-5|TRBV6-5|-
TGTGCCAGCAGTTCTCTGAATAGCAATCAGCCCCAGCATTTT
CASSSLNSNQPQHF
>many|TRBJ2-2|TRBV7-9|TRBD2
TGTGCCAGCAGCTCCCCTAGCGGGACGAACACCGGGGAGCTGTTTTTT
CASSSPSGTNTGELFF
>-|TRBJ2-1|TRBV6-5|TRBD1
TGTGCCAGCAGTCGGGGGACAGGGGGCAGGAATGAGCAGTTCTTC
CASSRGTGGRNEQFF
>-|TRBJ2-3|TRBV20-1|TRBD2
TGCAGTGTTCTGGGCTCCGGCGGACTAGCGCGGAGCACAGATACGCAGTATTTT
CSVLGSGGLARSTDTQYF
>many|TRBJ2-7|TRBV15|-
TGTGCCACCAGCAGAGATCTGTTCGAGCAGTACTTC
CATSRDLFEQYF
>-|TRBJ1-1|TRBV4-2|-
TGTGCCAGCAGTCAGAGGATGAACACTGAAGCTTTCTTT
CASSQRMNTEAFF
>few|TRBJ2-1|TRBV29-1|-
TGCAGCGTTGCGGTCCGCCTCGGAGGTAATGAGCAGTTCTTC
CSVAVRLGGNEQFF
>-|TRBJ2-5|TRBV6-2/TRBV6-3|-
TGTGCCAGCAATGACGCCCGAGAGACCCAGTACTTC
CASNDARETQYF
>few|TRBJ1-6|TRBV5-4|TRBD1
TGTGCCAGCAGCGGGGGACAGGGCTATAATTCACCCCTCCACTTT
CASSGGQGYNSPLHF
>many|TRBJ2-5|TRBV7-8|TRBD2
TGTGCCAGCCGTTGGGGAAGGAGCGGGGGACTCCCACAAGAGACCCAGTACTTC
CASRWGRSGGLPQETQYF
>many|TRBJ2-5|TRBV7-8|TRBD2
TGTGCCAGCAGCTTAGGGCTAGCGGAAGAGACCCAGTACTTC
CASSLGLAEETQYF
>-|TRBJ2-7|TRBV10-3|-
TGTGCCATCACCCCCAGGGCCGAGTCCTACGAGCAGTACTTC
CAITPRAESYEQYF
>many|TRBJ1-2|TRBV5-5|-
TGTGCCAGCAGCATGGGAGTAGGCTATGGCTACACCTTC
CASSMGVGYGYTF
>many|TRBJ1-5|TRBV20-1|TRBD1
TGCAGTGCTAACAGGGGTAATCAGCCCCAGCATTTT
CSANRGNQPQHF
>many|TRBJ2-5|TRBV12-3/TRBV12-4|TRBD2
TGTGCCAGCAGAGTTAGACTAGCGGGGCGAGAGACCCAGTACTTC
CASRVRLAGRETQYF
>few|TRBJ1-4|TRBV28|TRBD1
TGTGCCATCCGGGACAGGGGCTCTGCAACTAATGAAAAACTGTTTTTT
CAIRDRGSATNEKLFF
>-|TRBJ2-3|TRBV19|-
TGTGCCAGTAGTATACGGGTCGGGGATACGCAGTATTTT
CASSIRVGDTQYF
>many|TRBJ2-7|TRBV20-1|TRBD1
TGCAGTGCTAGAAGGTTCGACAGGGCCTCCTACGAGCAGTACTTC
CSARRFDRASYEQYF
>few|TRBJ2-1|TRBV14|TRBD1
TGTGCCAGCAGCCTCCGGACAGGGCTATATGAGCAGTTCTTC
CASSLRTGLYEQFF
>many|TRBJ2-7|TRBV19|TRBD2
TGTGCCAGTAGCGGGACTAGCGGGAGTTACGAGCAGTACTTC
CASSGTSGSYEQYF
>-|TRBJ2-1|TRBV29-1|-
TGCAGCGTCGGACAGAATGAGCAGTTCTTC
CSVGQNEQFF
>few|TRBJ2-3|TRBV4-2|TRBD2
TGTGCCAGCAGCCAAGGGAATAGCGGGGTGGATACGCAGTATTTT
CASSQGNSGVDTQYF
>many|TRBJ2-1|TRBV7-6|TRBD1
TGTGCCAGCAGCTTAACAACAGGGGATGGTCGCAATGAGCAGTTCTTC
CASSLTTGDGRNEQFF
>many|TRBJ1-2|TRBV20-1|-
TGCAGTGCTCAATCCTATCACGATACTAACTATGGCTACACCTTC
CSAQSYHDTNYGYTF
>many|TRBJ1-5|TRBV12-3/TRBV12-4|-
TGTGCCAGCAGTTTAGCGCTGGCAACTTATCAGCCCCAGCATTTT
CASSLALATYQPQHF
>many|TRBJ2-1|TRBV7-2|-
TGTGCCAGCACCCCGACGAGGGGGAATGAGCAGTTCTTC
CASTPTRGNEQFF